This T cell receptor beta chain derives from a study of Ad26.COV2.S vaccination and SARS-CoV-2 variants (dated by TCRdb to the early 2020s). About the full investigation: Vaccine-arm donors came from COV1001, a multicentre, randomized, double-blind, placebo-controlled phase I-IIa trial of Ad26.COV2.S in healthy adults. Blinding of investigators to trial group allocation was maintained during experiments and outcome assessment. TCRbeta repertoire sequencing served as the tool for gauging how specific and how broad the SARS-CoV-2-reactive T cell receptors were following Ad26.COV2.S vaccination. Ad26.COV2.S was given intramuscularly at 5x10^10 or 1x10^11 viral particles, as a single shot or as two shots 56 days apart. Participants in the trial were split at random into five groups of five each, receiving low-dose or high-dose Ad26.COV2.S once or twice, or else placebo on both occasions. The TCR-sequenced set comprised around 32 samples: approximately 19 Ad26.COV2.S vaccine recipients, 5 placebo recipients and 8 SARS-CoV-2 convalescent individuals. Study-wide conclusions, independent of this receptor: It was noted by the authors that total T cell responses may have been underestimated by the TCR breadth and depth analyses. Vaccine and placebo recipients had comparable non-spike TCR breadth, which fits with the vaccine containing only spike. Higher spike-specific TCR breadth was observed in Ad26.COV2.S recipients than in placebo recipients (P = 0.0014). After vaccination, spike-specific CD8+ and CD4+ T cell responses were reported to show substantial breadth. The study was not powered for comparison of responses between vaccine doses or regimens.

The immunoSEQ Assay was the method used to sequence TCRbeta CDR3 regions. After extraction, genomic DNA underwent amplification by bias-controlled multiplex PCR, followed by high-throughput sequencing. The study's processing was this. To quantify the absolute abundance of every unique TCRbeta CDR3 region, sequences were collapsed and filtered. Usable DNA was measured by amplifying reference genes present in all nucleated cells, and TCRbeta template counts were normalized to that usable DNA to estimate T cell fraction. Repertoire TCRs were annotated as SARS-CoV-2-specific when V gene, CDR3 amino acid sequence and J gene were exactly matched to a known reactive TCR set. MIRA supplied the reference SARS-CoV-2 TCR set, which was filtered for enrichment in COVID-19-positive ImmuneCODE repertoires so that public or cross-reactive TCRs were removed. Drawing on the MIRA antigens, annotated TCRs were analysed further at the level of specific ORF or position within ORF. Breadth was defined as annotated unique rearrangements over total unique productive rearrangements; depth was the summed frequency of those rearrangements. Two-sided Wilcoxon rank-sum tests were used to compare TCR breadth between groups. TCRdb's version of the immuneACCESS table is confined to in-frame rearrangements and falls short of the full clone set. An unresolved V gene accounts for under half of the shortfall where checked; the remainder is of unknown origin. V, J and clone size were drawn from that table, and D and trimming were deduced from the DNA. The table for this sample lists about 410,000 clones; around nine tenths of them were counted only once. Together, the top ten hold more than 3% of the sample.

The treatment or condition label for this specimen denotes: about 20 received Ad26.COV2.S at low or high dose, single or two shots; 5 received placebo; per-sample allocation not given. Repertoires of vaccine and placebo recipients were sequenced from samples taken on day 63 after the first injection. Cohort 1b enrolled around 23 adults aged 18-55 years at a single site in Boston, USA, between 29 July and 7 August 2020. Ad26.COV2.S was a replication-incompetent adenovirus type 26 vector expressing a prefusion-stabilized SARS-CoV-2 spike protein from the original Wuhan strain. Comment on this clone: This receptor's antigen is unknown. No per-base quality is available; no much larger clone lies one base away.

The CDR3 goes from the cysteine to the phenylalanine over 15 residues. Only CDR3 DNA is held: 45 bases, read in frame from base 1. Trimming at the junction amounts to 0 bases on V and 2 bases on J, and the germline ends lie 9 bases apart. In the germline V gene (reference sequence), CDR1 corresponds to SGHNT and CDR2 to YYREEE. The clonotype originates from a person between 18 and 65 years old who received the Ad26.COV2.S COVID-19 vaccine or a placebo. The chain employs TRBV5-4 and TRBJ2-1, with the D call perhaps TRBD1 or TRBD2, as 5 bases match in each case. This specimen consisted of peripheral blood, obtained in a trial of Ad26.COV2.S vaccine versus placebo. The sequenced DNA: TGTGCCAGCAGCTTGGACGGGGCCACCTACAATGAGCAGTTCTTC. Translated, it gives CASSLDGATYNEQFF. Joined to the reference TRBV5-4 and TRBJ2-1 proteins, this CDR3 gives the full variable domain: ETGVTQSPTHLIKTRGQQVTLRCSSQSGHNTVSWYQQALGQGPQFIFQYYREEENGRGNFPPRFSGLQFPNYSSELNVNALELDDSALYLCASSLDGATYNEQFFGPGTRLTVL.